The entry that follows covers one T cell receptor (delta chain) sequence. What it binds is not known. The TCRdb protein, from a much larger clone, departs from this DNA's translation at residue 20, likely by read error; the protein shown derives from the DNA. This sample is drawn from a study of γδ T cells in repeated Plasmodium falciparum infection. Across the study: Malian children with intense seasonal malaria exposure were compared with matched Australian children.

The CDR3 loop spans 24 amino acids. Per the germline V gene, CDR1 is TSWWSYY and CDR2 is QGS. TCRdb reprocessed the multiplex PCR reads using CATT. The sample lists tens of thousands of delta-chain clones; over 1.5% were seen once. Notes on the study in general: Malian donors came from one small rural village, predominantly one ethnic group. Vgamma9/Vdelta2+ repertoires stayed stably polyclonal over time and infection.

Vgamma9/Vdelta2+ and Vdelta2-negative gammadelta T cells were flow-sorted from PBMC for bulk sequencing. This receptor was identified in a pool of human donors (malaria-infected and uninfected, not separated). The gene calls are TRDV1 and TRDJ1; 12 nucleotides align to TRDD3. Germline matching of the DNA provided the J gene here, since TCRdb leaves it blank. The source material was gamma-delta T cells from blood. CDR3 in DNA: TGTGCTCTTGGGGAGCTTCCTAGGTCTTGGGGCCGAGCTACTGGGGGATACCCCACCAATAAACTCATCTTT. Amino acid sequence: CALGELPRSWGRATGGYPTNKLIF.